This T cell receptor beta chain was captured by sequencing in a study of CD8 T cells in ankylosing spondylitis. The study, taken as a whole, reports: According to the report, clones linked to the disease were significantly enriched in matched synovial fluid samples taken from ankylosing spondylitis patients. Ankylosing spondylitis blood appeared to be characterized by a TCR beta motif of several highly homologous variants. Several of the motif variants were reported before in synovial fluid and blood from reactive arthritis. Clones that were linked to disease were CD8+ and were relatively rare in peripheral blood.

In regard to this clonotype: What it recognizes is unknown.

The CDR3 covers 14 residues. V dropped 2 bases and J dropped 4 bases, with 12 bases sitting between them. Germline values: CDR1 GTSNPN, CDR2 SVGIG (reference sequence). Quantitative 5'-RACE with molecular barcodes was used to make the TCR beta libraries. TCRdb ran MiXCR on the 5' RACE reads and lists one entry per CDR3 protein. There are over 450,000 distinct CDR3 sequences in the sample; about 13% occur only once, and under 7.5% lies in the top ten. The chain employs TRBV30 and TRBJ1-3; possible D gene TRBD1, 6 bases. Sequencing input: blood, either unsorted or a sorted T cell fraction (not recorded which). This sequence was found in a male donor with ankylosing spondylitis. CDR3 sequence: CAWSSPDRGNTIYF. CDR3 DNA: TGTGCCTGGAGTTCACCAGACAGGGGAAACACCATATATTTT.